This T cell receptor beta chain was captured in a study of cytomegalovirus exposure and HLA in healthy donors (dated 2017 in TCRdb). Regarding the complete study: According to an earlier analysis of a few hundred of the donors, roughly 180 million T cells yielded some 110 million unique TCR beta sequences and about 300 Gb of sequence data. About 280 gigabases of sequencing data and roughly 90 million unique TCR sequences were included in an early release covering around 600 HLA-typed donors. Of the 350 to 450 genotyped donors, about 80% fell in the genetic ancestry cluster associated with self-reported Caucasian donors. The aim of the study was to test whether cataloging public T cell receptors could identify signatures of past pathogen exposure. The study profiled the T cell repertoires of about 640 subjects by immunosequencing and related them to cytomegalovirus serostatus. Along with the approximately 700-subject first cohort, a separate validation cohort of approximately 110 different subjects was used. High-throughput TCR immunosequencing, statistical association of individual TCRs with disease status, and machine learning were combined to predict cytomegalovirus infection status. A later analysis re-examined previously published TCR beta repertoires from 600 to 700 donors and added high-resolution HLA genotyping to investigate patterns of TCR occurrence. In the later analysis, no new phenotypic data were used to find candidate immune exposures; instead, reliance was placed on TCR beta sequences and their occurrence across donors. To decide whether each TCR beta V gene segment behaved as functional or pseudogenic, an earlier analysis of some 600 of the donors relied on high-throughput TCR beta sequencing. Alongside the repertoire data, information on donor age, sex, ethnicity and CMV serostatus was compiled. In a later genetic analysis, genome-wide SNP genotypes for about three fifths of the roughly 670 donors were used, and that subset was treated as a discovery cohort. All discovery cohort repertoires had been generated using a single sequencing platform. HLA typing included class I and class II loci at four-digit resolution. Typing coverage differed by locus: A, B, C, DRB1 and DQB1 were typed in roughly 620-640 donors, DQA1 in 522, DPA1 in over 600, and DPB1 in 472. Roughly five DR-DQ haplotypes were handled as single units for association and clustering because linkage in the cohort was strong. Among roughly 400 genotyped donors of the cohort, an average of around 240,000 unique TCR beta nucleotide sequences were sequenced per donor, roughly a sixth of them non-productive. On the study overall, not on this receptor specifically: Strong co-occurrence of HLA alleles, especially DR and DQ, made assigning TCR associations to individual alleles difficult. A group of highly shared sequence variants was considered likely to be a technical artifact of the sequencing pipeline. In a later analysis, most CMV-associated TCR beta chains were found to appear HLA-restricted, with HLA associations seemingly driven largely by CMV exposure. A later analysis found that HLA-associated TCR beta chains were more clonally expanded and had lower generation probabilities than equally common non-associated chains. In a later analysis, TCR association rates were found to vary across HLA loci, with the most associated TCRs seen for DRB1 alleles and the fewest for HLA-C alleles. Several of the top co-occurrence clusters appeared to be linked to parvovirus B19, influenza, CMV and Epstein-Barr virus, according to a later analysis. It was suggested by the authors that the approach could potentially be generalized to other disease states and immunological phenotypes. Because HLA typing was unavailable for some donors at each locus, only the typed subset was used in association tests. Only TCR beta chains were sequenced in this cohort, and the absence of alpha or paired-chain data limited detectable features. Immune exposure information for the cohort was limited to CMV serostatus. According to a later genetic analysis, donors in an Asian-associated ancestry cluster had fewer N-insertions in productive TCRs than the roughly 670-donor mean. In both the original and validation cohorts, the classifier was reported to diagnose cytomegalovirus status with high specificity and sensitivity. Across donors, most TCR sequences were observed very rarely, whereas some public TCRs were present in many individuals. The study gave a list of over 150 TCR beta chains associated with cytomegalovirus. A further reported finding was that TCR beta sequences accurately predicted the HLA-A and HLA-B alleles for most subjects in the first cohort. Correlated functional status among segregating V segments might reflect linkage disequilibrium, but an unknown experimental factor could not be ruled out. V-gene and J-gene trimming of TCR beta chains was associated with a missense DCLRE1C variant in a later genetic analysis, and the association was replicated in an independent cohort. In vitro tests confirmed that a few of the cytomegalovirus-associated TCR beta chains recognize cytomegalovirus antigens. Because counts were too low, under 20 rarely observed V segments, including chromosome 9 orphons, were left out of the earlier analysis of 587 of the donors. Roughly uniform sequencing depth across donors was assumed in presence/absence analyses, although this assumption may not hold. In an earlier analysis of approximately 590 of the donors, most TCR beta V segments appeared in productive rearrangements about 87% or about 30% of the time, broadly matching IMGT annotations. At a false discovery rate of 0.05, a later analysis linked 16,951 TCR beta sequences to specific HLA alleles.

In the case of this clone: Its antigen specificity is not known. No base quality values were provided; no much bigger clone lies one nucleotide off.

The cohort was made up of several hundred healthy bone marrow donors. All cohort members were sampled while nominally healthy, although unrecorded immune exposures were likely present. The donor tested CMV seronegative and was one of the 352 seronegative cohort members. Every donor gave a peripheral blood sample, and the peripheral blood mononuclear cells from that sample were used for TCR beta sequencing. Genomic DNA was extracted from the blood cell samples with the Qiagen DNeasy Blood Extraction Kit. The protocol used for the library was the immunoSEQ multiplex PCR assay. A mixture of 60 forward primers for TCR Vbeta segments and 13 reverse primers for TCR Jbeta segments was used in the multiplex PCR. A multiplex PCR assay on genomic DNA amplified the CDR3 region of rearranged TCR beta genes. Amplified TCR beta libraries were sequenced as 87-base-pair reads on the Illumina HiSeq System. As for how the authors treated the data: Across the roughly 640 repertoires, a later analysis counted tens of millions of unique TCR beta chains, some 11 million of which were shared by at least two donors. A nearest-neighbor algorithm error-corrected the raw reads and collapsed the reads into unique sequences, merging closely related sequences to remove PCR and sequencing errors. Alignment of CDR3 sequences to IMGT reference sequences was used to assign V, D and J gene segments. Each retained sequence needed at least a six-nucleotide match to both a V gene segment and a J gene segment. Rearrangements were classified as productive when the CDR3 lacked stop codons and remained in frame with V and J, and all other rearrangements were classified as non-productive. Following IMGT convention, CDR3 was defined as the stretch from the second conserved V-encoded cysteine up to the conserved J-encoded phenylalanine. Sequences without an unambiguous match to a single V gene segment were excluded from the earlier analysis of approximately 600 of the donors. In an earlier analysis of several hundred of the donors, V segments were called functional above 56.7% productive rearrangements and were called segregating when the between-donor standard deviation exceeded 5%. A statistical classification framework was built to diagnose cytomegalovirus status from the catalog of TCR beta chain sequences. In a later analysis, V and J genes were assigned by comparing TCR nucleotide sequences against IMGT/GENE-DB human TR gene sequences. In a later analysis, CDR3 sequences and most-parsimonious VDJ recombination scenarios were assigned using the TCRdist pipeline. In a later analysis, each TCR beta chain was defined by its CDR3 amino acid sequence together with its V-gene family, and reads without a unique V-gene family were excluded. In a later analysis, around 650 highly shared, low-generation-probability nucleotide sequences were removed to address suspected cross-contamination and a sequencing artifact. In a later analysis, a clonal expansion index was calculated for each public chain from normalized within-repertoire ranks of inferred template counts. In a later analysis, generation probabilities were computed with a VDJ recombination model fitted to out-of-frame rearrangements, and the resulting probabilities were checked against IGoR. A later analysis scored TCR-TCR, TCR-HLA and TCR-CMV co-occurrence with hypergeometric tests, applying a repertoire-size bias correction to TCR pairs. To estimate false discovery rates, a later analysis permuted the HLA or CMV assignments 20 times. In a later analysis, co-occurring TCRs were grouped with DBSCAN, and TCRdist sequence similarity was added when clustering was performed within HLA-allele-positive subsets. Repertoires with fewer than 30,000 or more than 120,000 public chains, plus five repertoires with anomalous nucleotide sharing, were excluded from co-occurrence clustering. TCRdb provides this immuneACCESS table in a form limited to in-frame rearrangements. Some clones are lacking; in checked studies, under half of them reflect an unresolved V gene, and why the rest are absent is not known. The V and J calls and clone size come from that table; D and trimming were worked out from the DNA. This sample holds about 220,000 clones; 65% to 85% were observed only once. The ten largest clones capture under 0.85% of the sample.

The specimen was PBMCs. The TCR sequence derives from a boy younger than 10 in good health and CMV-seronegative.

The DNA sequence follows: TGTGCCAGCAGCCCAATAGCTAGCACAGATACGCAGTATTTT. Its protein product is CASSPIASTDTQYF. The rearrangement joined TRBV4-2 to TRBJ2-3; the D gene remains uncertain. The germline V gene supplies CDR1 LGHNA and CDR2 YNFKEQ. The CDR3, cysteine through phenylalanine, is 14 amino acids long. Just CDR3 DNA is preserved here, 42 bases in frame from base 1. Between the V and J ends, shortened by 4 bases and 0 bases respectively, the junction contains 8 bases.